The 29 T cell receptor beta chains presented below share a single source sample, sequenced in a study of T cells in Graves' hyperthyroidism and ophthalmopathy (dated by TCRdb to the late 2010s). Libraries were prepared through multiplex PCR. TCRdb lists the instrument as Illumina HiSeq 2000. TCR beta CDR3 regions were amplified from RNA transcripts. For the first round of RT-PCR on the TCR CDR3, the HTBI primer set was used together with the Qiagen OneStep RT-PCR kit. The public reads were reanalyzed by TCRdb: fastp trimming at Q25, MiXCR alignment, in-frame beta chains only. Identical CDR3 protein sequences are pooled into one entry, listed with their most common genes and DNA. This sample comprises 500,000 to 550,000 distinct CDR3 sequences, about 20% of them detected only once. The ten largest clonotypes hold about 30% of the sample. The sequencing input was blood. Receptors were obtained from a man aged 18 to 29 with Graves' hyperthyroidism.

The chain employs TRBV6-2 or TRBV6-3 and TRBJ2-7; D might be TRBD1 or TRBD2, each matching 7 bases. The germline V gene has CDR1 MNHEY and CDR2 SVGEGT. The CDR3 runs to 16 residues. The V end lost 2 bases, the J end lost 3 bases, and 17 bases lay between the germline ends. The CDR3: CASSYGEGAGSYEQYF. CDR3 nucleotide sequence: TGTGCCAGCAGTTACGGGGAGGGGGCAGGGAGCTACGAGCAGTACTTC.

The CDR3 protein is CASSLGGAQSYGYTF. DNA for the CDR3: TGTGCCAGCAGCTTAGGGGGGGCGCAGTCCTATGGCTACACCTTC. The chain uses TRBV7-9 and TRBJ1-2; D is perhaps TRBD1 (6 bases). Germline CDR1 is SEHNR and CDR2 is FQNEAQ (reference sequence). CDR3 length: 15 residues. V lost 1 base, J lost 4 bases, and 13 bases lay in between.

This clonotype was seen only a few times. The genes are TRBV30 and TRBJ2-2, with D hard to call. The CDR3 has 14 amino acids. CDR1 GTSNPN and CDR2 SVGIG come from the germline V gene (reference sequence). V shed 0 bases and J shed 5 bases, with 10 bases lying between them. CDR3: CAWSVLAETGELFF. CDR3 coding DNA: TGTGCCTGGAGTGTACTGGCGGAGACCGGGGAGCTGTTTTTT.

This clonotype has a count of ten or more. This chain links TRBV6-1 with TRBJ1-2, with D perhaps TRBD1 (5 bases). The CDR3 loop spans 16 amino acids. Germline V CDR1 and CDR2: MNHNS, SASEGT. Trimming took 3 bases from V and 1 from J, leaving 15 bases between them. The CDR3 protein is CASSEASGGGNYGYTF. In nucleotides, the CDR3 is TGTGCCAGCAGTGAGGCCTCCGGGGGGGGTAACTATGGCTACACCTTC.

This chain links TRBV19 with TRBJ1-2; 8 bases fit TRBD1. Unmatched junction bases numbered 10, after V lost 9 bases and J lost 4 bases. The CDR3 runs to 14 residues. Germline loops: CDR1 LNHDA, CDR2 SQIVND (reference sequence). The CDR3 loop reads CASVTSDRGYGYTF. The CDR3 nucleotides are TGTGCCAGCGTCACTAGTGACAGGGGCTATGGCTACACCTTC.

CDR3 loop: CAWNHRAFETQYF. The DNA of the CDR3 is TGTGCCTGGAATCACAGGGCTTTCGAGACCCAGTACTTC. The genes are TRBV30 and TRBJ2-5; TRBD1 is a possible D gene (6 bases). Germline V CDR1 and CDR2: GTSNPN, SVGIG (reference sequence). V was shortened by 4 bases and J by 5 bases, with 14 bases between the two germline ends. The CDR3 loop spans 13 amino acids.

This clonotype has ten or more counts. The genes are TRBV7-2 and TRBJ1-3; D is uncertain. This CDR3 contains 17 residues. Germline loops: CDR1 SGHTA, CDR2 FQGNSA. Trimming shortened V by 1 base and J by 0 bases, and 13 bases separated the two germline ends. The CDR3 protein is CASSLGWGPSSGNTIYF. DNA for the CDR3: TGTGCCAGCAGCTTAGGTTGGGGTCCCAGCTCTGGAAACACCATATATTTT.

This clonotype was recorded many times. The chain is built from TRBV20-1 and TRBJ1-3; no firm D call. V lost 2 bases and J lost 4, with 9 bases in between. CDR1 and CDR2 from the germline V gene are DFQATT and SNEGSKA (reference sequence). The CDR3 runs to 13 residues. Here the CDR3 reads CSARRVSGNTIYF. The CDR3, as DNA: TGCAGTGCTAGAAGGGTTTCCGGAAACACCATATATTTT.

This clonotype was detected only a few times. The chain joins TRBV6-5 to TRBJ1-6; tentative D call: TRBD1 (5 bases). Germline V gene sequence: CDR1 MNHEY, CDR2 SVGAGI. The V gene lost 0 bases and the J gene lost 6 bases, with 15 bases spanning the gap. The CDR3 runs to 17 residues. The CDR3 loop is CASSYSKTGNFNSPLHF. CDR3 in DNA: TGTGCCAGCAGTTACTCGAAAACAGGAAATTTTAATTCACCCCTCCACTTT.

This clonotype was detected many times. The rearrangement links TRBV19 to TRBJ1-1; D gene ambiguous. Germline V lookup: CDR1 LNHDA, CDR2 SQIVND (reference sequence). V was pared by 6 bases and J by 0 bases, with 11 bases between. This CDR3 has 14 residues. The CDR3 loop reads CASSRIPVNTEAFF. The CDR3 bases are TGTGCCAGTAGCAGAATTCCAGTGAACACTGAAGCTTTCTTT.

This chain joins TRBV12-3 or TRBV12-4 and TRBJ1-1; D is undetermined. This CDR3 has 14 amino acids. Trimming removed 2 bases at V and 4 bases at J, with 11 bases between. CDR3 loop: CASSLPGFGTEAFF. In DNA form, the CDR3 reads TGTGCCAGCAGTTTACCCGGGTTCGGCACTGAAGCTTTCTTT.

V usage is TRBV6-1 and J usage is TRBJ2-1, with D unclear. V lost 3 bases to trimming and J lost 5 bases, with 11 bases between them. This CDR3 has 14 residues. Germline assignment: CDR1 MNHNS and CDR2 SASEGT. CDR3 loop: CASSEMSQNNEQFF. DNA for the CDR3: TGTGCCAGCAGTGAGATGTCCCAAAACAATGAGCAGTTCTTC.

Only a few counts were recorded for this clonotype. This chain uses TRBV15 with TRBJ2-7, with no clear D. From germline, CDR1 is LNHNV and CDR2 YYDKDF (reference sequence). V was clipped by 2 bases and J by 6 bases, with 14 bases between them. The CDR3 sequence is 14 residues long. CDR3: CATSRPWKGGEQYF. The CDR3 DNA follows: TGTGCCACCAGCAGACCCTGGAAGGGCGGCGAGCAGTACTTC.

Ten or more counts support this clonotype. V gene TRBV6-1 combines with J gene TRBJ1-1; TRBD1 might be the D (6 bases). Trimming stripped 4 bases from V and 7 bases from J, with 10 bases between. Germline V gives CDR1 MNHNS, CDR2 SASEGT. CDR3 length equals 12 residues. This CDR3 is CASSGDTREAFF. CDR3 in DNA: TGTGCCAGCAGTGGGGACACACGTGAAGCTTTCTTT.

This clonotype was observed at least ten times. CDR3 DNA sequence: TGTGCCAGCAGTTTAGGCTACAGCTCCTACGAGCAGTACTTC. This encodes CASSLGYSSYEQYF. V is TRBV27 and J is TRBJ2-7; D not certain. The germline CDR1 and CDR2 sequences are MNHEY and SMNVEV (reference sequence). The CDR3 is 14 residues long. Trimming removed 2 bases at V and 0 bases at J, with 8 bases between.

This clonotype was seen a handful of times. The genes are TRBV12-3 or TRBV12-4 and TRBJ2-7, with D perhaps matching TRBD1 or TRBD2 (6 bases each). Trimming left V 4 bases short and J 4 bases short, with 11 bases between. The CDR3 length is 13 residues. The DNA of the CDR3 is TGTGCCAGCAGTTGGGGGGCGCGGTACGAGCAGTACTTC. Protein sequence: CASSWGARYEQYF.

This clonotype was recorded at least ten times. The CDR3 loop reads CASSYSFGDWGTEAFF. CDR3 bases: TGTGCCAGCAGTTACTCGTTTGGGGATTGGGGCACTGAAGCTTTCTTT. This chain links TRBV6-5 with TRBJ1-1; unclear D gene. Germline lookup yields CDR1 MNHEY and CDR2 SVGAGI. Trimming took off 0 bases at V and 4 bases at J, with 15 bases between the two ends. The CDR3 totals 16 residues.

This clonotype was detected ten times or more. The V call is TRBV12-3 or TRBV12-4, the J call TRBJ2-5; perhaps TRBD2 as D (6 bases). Trimming shortened V by 6 bases and J by 5 bases, and 7 bases separated the two germline ends. The CDR3 runs to 11 residues. CDR3 protein: CASSGTETQYF. In DNA form, the CDR3 reads TGTGCCAGCAGCGGGACTGAGACCCAGTACTTC.

The chain joins TRBV6-1 to TRBJ1-6, with a weak D call TRBD1 (5 bases). The CDR3 extends over 15 amino acids. Trimming shortened V by 6 bases and J by 7 bases, and 16 bases separated the two germline ends. The germline V gene encodes CDR1 MNHNS and CDR2 SASEGT. The CDR3 loop reads CASSFIGTGNSPLHF. CDR3 bases: TGTGCCAGCAGCTTCATCGGGACGGGGAATTCACCCCTCCACTTT.

This clonotype was counted between two and nine times. This rearrangement joins TRBV20-1 to TRBJ2-5, with TRBD2 matching 7 bases. The CDR3 totals 15 residues. Germline trimming cut 4 bases from V and 3 bases from J; bases unmatched to any gene: 11. CDR1 is DFQATT and CDR2 is SNEGSKA in the germline V gene (reference sequence). CDR3 sequence reads: CSAIPGGGEKETQYF. The CDR3 nucleotides are TGCAGTGCTATTCCGGGGGGAGGGGAAAAAGAGACCCAGTACTTC.

CDR3 residues: CASSIGGPTGTEAFF. The CDR3 DNA is TGTGCCAGTAGTATTGGGGGACCTACCGGCACTGAAGCTTTCTTT. J is TRBJ1-1 and V is TRBV19; D possibly corresponds to TRBD1 (5 bases). V gave up 3 bases and J gave up 4 bases, with 15 bases separating them. CDR3 length: 15 amino acids. Germline V gives CDR1 LNHDA, CDR2 SQIVND (reference sequence).

In this sample, this clonotype turned up many times. The junction and the germline gene differ at one end; a read error may be behind it. This chain joins TRBV20-1 and TRBJ2-5; no firm D call. Germline values: CDR1 DFQATT, CDR2 SNEGSKA (reference sequence). The CDR3 has 15 amino acids. CDR3 in DNA: TGCAGTGCTAGGCCCCCGCAAGGATATCAAGAGGCCCAGTACTTC. Protein sequence: CSARPPQGYQEAQYF.

This clonotype was detected many times. The V gene is TRBV15, the J gene TRBJ1-1, with D hard to call. V lost 2 bases and J lost 3, with 4 bases in between. The CDR3 extends over 12 amino acids. CDR1 and CDR2 (germline): LNHNV, YYDKDF (reference sequence). The CDR3 region is CATSRQYTEAFF. The CDR3 DNA sequence: TGTGCCACCAGCAGACAATACACTGAAGCTTTCTTT.

A note on this clonotype: A much larger clonotype is one base distant, so this may be a read error. V and J are TRBV7-9 and TRBJ2-7; 7 nucleotides agree with TRBD1. V gave up 4 bases and J gave up 2 bases; unmatched junction bases: 5. CDR1 and CDR2 (germline): SEHNR, FQNEAQ (reference sequence). The CDR3 totals 14 residues. CDR3 coding DNA: TGTGCCAGCAGCTCAGTAGGGACAGCCTACGAGCAGTACTTC. It codes for CASSSVGTAYEQYF.

This clonotype has at least ten counts. The chain carries TRBV27 and TRBJ2-5; D could derive from TRBD1 or TRBD2 (6 bases each). V gave up 1 base and J gave up 3 bases, with 12 bases separating them. Germline V gene sequence: CDR1 MNHEY, CDR2 SMNVEV (reference sequence). The CDR3 contains 15 residues. Here the CDR3 DNA reads TGTGCCAGCAGTTTATTTTGGGGGGCCGAAGAGACCCAGTACTTC. Translation: CASSLFWGAEETQYF.

This chain joins TRBV28 and TRBJ1-2, with 7 bases fitting TRBD1. Germline CDR1 and CDR2: MDHEN and SYDVKM. V gave up 7 bases and J gave up 8 bases; unmatched junction bases: 10. This CDR3 is built from 13 residues. This CDR3 reads CASNNPGGDGYTF. For the CDR3, the DNA is TGTGCCAGCAATAATCCAGGGGGGGACGGCTACACCTTC.

This clonotype was counted between two and nine times. The chain recombines TRBV6-1 with TRBJ2-5; D unresolved. Germline CDR1 is MNHNS and CDR2 is SASEGT. The CDR3 runs to 13 residues. V dropped 4 bases and J dropped 5 bases, with 11 bases sitting between them. CDR3 sequence reads: CASSASGLETQYF. The CDR3 coding sequence is TGTGCCAGCAGTGCCTCGGGCCTCGAGACCCAGTACTTC.

In this sample, this clonotype turned up many times. This chain joins TRBV20-1 and TRBJ1-1, with 8 positions matching TRBD1. J gave up 11 bases and V 7 bases, and 12 bases lay outside the gene matches. The CDR3 sequence is 12 residues long. Germline loops: CDR1 DFQATT, CDR2 SNEGSKA (reference sequence). CDR3 nucleotide sequence: TGCAGTGTAACGAGACAGGGGAATTGGGCTTTCTTT. This translates into CSVTRQGNWAFF.

The chain combines TRBV27 with TRBJ2-5; 12 positions match TRBD2. This CDR3 has 16 residues. The V gene's germline CDR1 is MNHEY and CDR2 SMNVEV (reference sequence). V lost 2 bases, J lost 0 bases, and 1 base stayed unmatched. The CDR3 loop reads CASSLLAGGDQETQYF. For the CDR3, the DNA is TGTGCCAGCAGTTTACTAGCGGGGGGGGACCAAGAGACCCAGTACTTC.